The next 27 T cell receptor beta chains were all read from a single sample in a study of tumor-infiltrating lymphocytes in primary liver carcinoma. The investigators made TCR beta cDNA from 400 to 500 ng total RNA, using a constant-region primer. Amplification in three nested multiplex PCR rounds with slightly modified ARM-PCR gave rise to TCR beta libraries. The study ran its first two PCR rounds for approximately 11 cycles each, using TRBV1-TRBV30 forward primers and a C-beta reverse primer. TCRdb itself ran the multiplex PCR reads through MiXCR, one entry per CDR3 protein. The sample includes about 330,000 distinct CDR3 sequences, 65% of them seen just once. Unsorted whole blood yielded the blood RNA, and germline DNA was also extracted. The material sequenced was peripheral blood. Source of these receptors: a man aged 35-49 years with primary liver carcinoma and hepatitis B virus infection.

Regarding this clonotype: A much larger clone differs by one base, so this may be a read error. The chain combines TRBV10-1 with TRBJ1-4; 9 bases agree with TRBD1. CDR3 size: 14 residues. Germline V gene sequence: CDR1 WNHNN, CDR2 SYGVQD (reference sequence). The CDR3 sequence: CTSSAGTGHEKLFF. CDR3 sequence (DNA): TGCACCAGCAGTGCGGGGACAGGGCATGAAAAACTGTTTTTT.

Concerning this clonotype itself: With a much larger clone just one base away, this may be a read error. The V gene is TRBV6-5, the J gene TRBJ2-7, with 14 bases fitting TRBD2. Looked up from germline, CDR1 is MNHEY and CDR2 is SVGAGI. CDR3 length: 16 residues. CDR3 bases: TGTGCCAGCAATTACGGGACTAGCGGGAGCACCTACGAGCAGTACTTC. Its protein is CASNYGTSGSTYEQYF.

This clonotype was counted only a few times. The V and J genes are TRBV4-1 and TRBJ2-5; D gene uncertain. The CDR3 is 15 amino acids. V dropped 3 bases and J dropped 4 bases, with 15 bases sitting between them. Germline loops: CDR1 MGHRA, CDR2 YSYEKL. The CDR3 DNA reads TGCGCCAGCAGCCAGAGGTCCACATCTAGAGAGACCCAGTACTTC. This encodes CASSQRSTSRETQYF.

Comment on this clonotype: A much bigger clone sits one base away, suggesting this may be a read error. The gene calls are TRBV6-6 and TRBJ2-2; perhaps TRBD1 as D (6 bases). Germline V gene sequence: CDR1 MNHNY, CDR2 SVGAGI (reference sequence). The CDR3 is 14 amino acids. CDR3 sequence reads: CASKEEWDTGELSF. The CDR3 coding sequence is TGTGCCAGCAAAGAAGAGTGGGACACCGGGGAGCTGTCTTTT.

The rearrangement uses TRBV4-2 and TRBJ2-7; the D gene is possibly TRBD2 (6 bases). The V end was cut by 4 bases, the J end by 5 bases, with 18 bases between. The CDR3 consists of 15 residues. CDR1 and CDR2 (germline): LGHNA, YNFKEQ. The CDR3 reads CASSRELGSGHEQYF. As DNA, the CDR3 is TGTGCCAGCAGCCGAGAACTCGGGAGTGGCCACGAGCAGTACTTC.

The chain links TRBV5-1 to TRBJ2-7, with D hard to call. CDR1 SGHRS and CDR2 YFSETQ come from the germline V gene. V lost 1 base and J lost 3, with 8 bases in between. CDR3 length equals 13 residues. CDR3 nucleotides: TGCGCCAGCAGCTTGTTCCACAGCTACGAGCAGTACTTC. This sequence encodes CASSLFHSYEQYF.

With regard to this clonotype: At one of its ends the junction is not consistent with the germline gene, which may arise from a read error. This chain uses TRBV13 with TRBJ2-7; TRBD2 agrees at 13 bases. This CDR3 contains 16 residues. Per the germline V gene, CDR1 is PRHDT and CDR2 is FYEKMQ (reference sequence). The CDR3: CASSLGGLAGNYEQYF. CDR3 DNA: TGTGCCAGCAGCCTAGGGGGACTAGCGGGGAACTACGAGCAGTACTTC. The variable domain in full, with the rest retrieved from reference TRBV13 and TRBJ2-7, is AAGVIQSPRHLIKEKRETATLKCYPIPRHDTVYWYQQGPGQDPQFLISFYEKMQSDKGSIPDRFSAQQFSDYHSELNMSSLELGDSALYFCASSLGGLAGNYEQYFGPGTRLTVT.

The chain employs TRBV30 and TRBJ1-1, with D tentatively TRBD1 (5 bases). The V end was cut by 0 bases, the J end by 1 base, with 12 bases between. Germline loops: CDR1 GTSNPN, CDR2 SVGIG (reference sequence). The CDR3 contains 15 residues. CDR3 DNA: TGTGCCTGGAGTGTATGGGGAGGGGCGAACACTGAAGCTTTCTTT. Residues: CAWSVWGGANTEAFF.

A remark on this clonotype: This clone may be a read error of a much larger clone one base away. The final CDR3 position lacks the conserved phenylalanine or tryptophan, pointing to a likely read error. The gene calls are TRBV6-5 and TRBJ1-2; no definite D call. Trimming took off 0 bases at V and 3 bases at J, with 8 bases between the two ends. Germline V lookup: CDR1 MNHEY, CDR2 SVGAGI. The CDR3 runs 14 residues. This CDR3 is CASSYSREYYGYTS. CDR3 coding DNA: TGTGCCAGCAGTTACTCGAGGGAATACTATGGCTACACCTCC.

For this clonotype: Since a much larger clone is just one base distant, this may be a read error. The V and J genes are TRBV10-3 and TRBJ2-7; possible D gene TRBD1, 6 bases. V lost 10 bases and J lost 6, with 28 bases in between. This CDR3 comprises 16 residues. The germline CDR1 and CDR2 sequences are ENHRY and SYGVKD. The CDR3 protein is CATLSGGVNIRGEQYF. CDR3 in DNA: TGTGCCACCCTCAGCGGTGGCGTGAATATCAGGGGCGAGCAGTACTTC.

This clonotype is a singleton in its sample. A read error is possible here, since a much larger clone lies one base away. This chain uses TRBV6-2 or TRBV6-3 with TRBJ1-5; TRBD1 is a possible D gene (6 bases). The ends were cut back, 0 bases at V and 4 bases at J, with 16 bases in the middle. The CDR3 loop spans 17 amino acids. Looked up from germline, CDR1 is MNHEY and CDR2 is SVGEGT. The chain's CDR3 is CASSYSIMWGANQPQHF. Here the CDR3 DNA reads TGTGCCAGCAGTTACTCGATCATGTGGGGGGCAAATCAGCCCCAGCATTTT.

Of note for this clonotype: This may stem from a read error, because a much larger clone lies one nucleotide away. The chain carries TRBV4-1 and TRBJ2-3; perhaps TRBD1 as D (7 bases). Trimming removed 3 bases at V and 1 base at J, with 17 bases between. This CDR3 has 17 amino acids. CDR1 and CDR2 (germline): MGHRA, YSYEKL. The CDR3, as DNA: TGCGCCAGCAGCCAGGAGGGGGCCGGGCACGGCACAGATACGCAGTATTTT. Translating gives CASSQEGAGHGTDTQYF.

This clonotype was found many times. The rearrangement joins TRBV6-5 to TRBJ1-2; D may be TRBD1 (6 bases). The CDR3 spans 14 residues. Trimming removed 0 bases from V and 8 bases from J, with 13 bases in between. Germline loops: CDR1 MNHEY, CDR2 SVGAGI. This chain's CDR3 is CASSYSKNQGGYTF. The CDR3 DNA reads TGTGCCAGCAGTTACTCGAAGAACCAGGGGGGCTACACCTTC.

This clonotype was seen a handful of times. This chain uses TRBV4-1 with TRBJ1-2, with D perhaps matching TRBD1 (5 bases). Germline lookup yields CDR1 MGHRA and CDR2 YSYEKL. This CDR3 spans 14 amino acids. The V end lost 1 base, the J end lost 3 bases, and 9 bases lay between the germline ends. CDR3 nucleotide sequence: TGCGCCAGCAGCCAAGCGACAGCAGACTATGGCTACACCTTC. This sequence encodes CASSQATADYGYTF.

The chain recombines TRBV4-1 with TRBJ2-1; D is unresolved. CDR1 is MGHRA and CDR2 is YSYEKL in the germline V gene. With 1 base removed from V and 4 bases from J, the gap between germline ends came to 5 bases. This CDR3 is built from 13 residues. The CDR3 here is CASSQVRYNEQFF. Here the CDR3 DNA reads TGCGCCAGCAGCCAAGTCCGGTACAATGAGCAGTTCTTC.

The chain has TRBV1 and TRBJ2-5; the table's D gene call, TRBD2, was not cross checked with the DNA. TRBV1 has pseudogene status. This CDR3 has 15 amino acids. The CDR3 loop reads CTSRPRSRVSETQYF. The CDR3 DNA sequence: TGCACCAGCAGACCCCGTTCGAGGGTTTCGGAGACCCAGTACTTC.

Concerning this clonotype: A read error may be the cause here, since a much bigger clone is one base away. The CDR3 loop is CSVVLGDSEQFF. The CDR3 bases are TGCAGCGTTGTTCTGGGGGACAGTGAGCAGTTCTTC. The rearrangement uses TRBV29-1 and TRBJ2-1; 7 nucleotides line up with TRBD1. J gave up 9 bases and V 4 bases, and 6 bases lay outside the gene matches. CDR3 length equals 12 residues. Looked up from germline, CDR1 is SQVTM and CDR2 is ANQGSEA.

Turning to this clonotype: A junction boundary mismatches the germline segment, possibly from a read error. J is TRBJ2-7 and V is TRBV6-6; 9 nucleotides align to TRBD2. Germline V gives CDR1 MNHNY, CDR2 SVGAGI (reference sequence). CDR3 size: 19 residues. The CDR3 region is CTSSYSIGTSGTSSYEQHF. CDR3 DNA sequence: TGTACCAGCAGTTACTCGATCGGGACTAGTGGGACTAGCTCCTACGAGCAGCACTTC.

On this clonotype: At one boundary the junction diverges from the germline segment, which might be a read error. This chain links TRBV12-3 or TRBV12-4 with TRBJ2-5; TRBD2 matches at 8 bases. The CDR3 length is 13 residues. CDR3 nucleotide sequence: TGTGCCAACAGTCGGGGGGGCTGGGAGACCCAGTACTTC. Its protein product is CANSRGGWETQYF.

V usage is TRBV13 and J usage is TRBJ2-7; no reliable D call. V shed 6 bases and J shed 2 bases, with 14 bases lying between them. Germline assignment: CDR1 PRHDT and CDR2 FYEKMQ (reference sequence). The CDR3 sequence is 14 residues long. For the CDR3, the DNA is TGTGCCAGCAGGGCAGCCGGGTTCCCCTACGAGCAGTACTTC. The encoded protein is CASRAAGFPYEQYF.

Comments on this clonotype: One junction end disagrees with the germline gene, perhaps due to a read error. The V gene is TRBV11-2, the J gene TRBJ2-7; D is perhaps TRBD2 (5 bases). CDR1 is SGHAT, CDR2 FQNNGV, per germline. The CDR3 contains 13 residues. CDR3 in DNA: TGCGCAGGCAGCTTAGAGGGTCTCTACGAGCAGTACTTC. Amino acids: CAGSLEGLYEQYF. The whole variable domain, filled in from reference TRBV11-2 and TRBJ2-7, reads EAGVAQSPRYKIIEKRQSVAFWCNPISGHATLYWYQQILGQGPKLLIQFQNNGVVDDSQLPKDRFSAERLKGVDSTLKIQPAKLEDSAVYLCAGSLEGLYEQYFGPGTRLTVT.

To note about this clonotype: An end of the junction does not agree with germline; a read error may underlie this. This chain uses TRBV6-6 with TRBJ2-1; 11 bases map to TRBD2. From germline, CDR1 is MNHNY and CDR2 SVGAGI (reference sequence). CDR3 length: 22 amino acids. The DNA for the CDR3 is TGTGCCAGCGGTTACCTAGCGGGAGGTCCAAGTCACTTCCCTATCTCCTACAATGAGCAGTTCTTC. As protein: CASGYLAGGPSHFPISYNEQFF.

In this sample, this clonotype turned up once. A much larger clone lies a single base off, so this may be a read error. The gene calls are TRBV5-1 and TRBJ2-7; 9 bases agree with TRBD1. CDR3 length: 16 residues. Germline V gene lookup returns CDR1 SGHRS and CDR2 YFSETQ. CDR3 region: CASSLQPGTGFNEQCF. The CDR3 DNA is TGCGCCAGCAGCTTACAACCCGGGACAGGGTTCAACGAGCAGTGCTTC.

This clonotype was observed a few times. The chain employs TRBV30 and TRBJ1-1; D is ambiguous. Germline-derived CDR1 and CDR2 are GTSNPN and SVGIG (reference sequence). Trimming took 4 bases from V and 3 from J, leaving 6 bases between them. The CDR3 is 11 residues long. CDR3 nucleotide sequence: TGTGCCTGGAAAGGATACACTGAAGCTTTCTTT. Translated: CAWKGYTEAFF. The complete variable domain, with remaining parts taken from reference TRBV30 and TRBJ1-1, reads SQTIHQWPATLVQPVGSPLSLECTVEGTSNPNLYWYRQAAGRGLQLLFYSVGIGQISSEVPQNLSASRPQDRQFILSSKKLLLSDSGFYLCAWKGYTEAFFGQGTRLTVV.

Concerning this clonotype itself: This CDR3 fails to terminate in the conserved phenylalanine or tryptophan, so it likely reflects a read error. The chain carries TRBV6-6 and TRBJ2-1; TRBD2 matches at 7 bases. CDR3 size: 19 residues. The germline CDR1 and CDR2 sequences are MNHNY and SVGAGI (reference sequence). Unmatched junction bases numbered 19, after V lost 5 bases and J lost 3 bases. CDR3: CASSIKKAQVRTSYNEQFS. CDR3 sequence (DNA): TGTGCCAGCAGTATAAAGAAGGCACAGGTCAGGACTAGCTACAATGAGCAGTTCTCC.

About this clonotype itself: A much larger clone lies a single base off, so this may be a read error. The chain links TRBV12-3 or TRBV12-4 to TRBJ2-1; D is undetermined. The CDR3 is 14 residues long. V was cut by 6 bases and J by 3 bases, with 12 bases left in between. The CDR3 region has the DNA TGTGCCAGCAGCAGGAGTCAAGACTACAATGAGCAGTTCTTC. Amino acid sequence: CASSRSQDYNEQFF.

Remarks on this clonotype: A read error is likely, as this CDR3 ends without the conserved phenylalanine or tryptophan. The V gene is TRBV6-2 or TRBV6-3, the J gene TRBJ2-6; no reliable D call. This CDR3 has 14 residues. Germline V gene lookup returns CDR1 MNHEY and CDR2 SVGEGT. The V end was cut by 4 bases, the J end by 3 bases, with 7 bases between. CDR3 sequence: CASSSSCGANVLTS. The CDR3 DNA follows: TGTGCCAGCAGTTCCTCATGTGGGGCCAACGTCCTGACTTCC.